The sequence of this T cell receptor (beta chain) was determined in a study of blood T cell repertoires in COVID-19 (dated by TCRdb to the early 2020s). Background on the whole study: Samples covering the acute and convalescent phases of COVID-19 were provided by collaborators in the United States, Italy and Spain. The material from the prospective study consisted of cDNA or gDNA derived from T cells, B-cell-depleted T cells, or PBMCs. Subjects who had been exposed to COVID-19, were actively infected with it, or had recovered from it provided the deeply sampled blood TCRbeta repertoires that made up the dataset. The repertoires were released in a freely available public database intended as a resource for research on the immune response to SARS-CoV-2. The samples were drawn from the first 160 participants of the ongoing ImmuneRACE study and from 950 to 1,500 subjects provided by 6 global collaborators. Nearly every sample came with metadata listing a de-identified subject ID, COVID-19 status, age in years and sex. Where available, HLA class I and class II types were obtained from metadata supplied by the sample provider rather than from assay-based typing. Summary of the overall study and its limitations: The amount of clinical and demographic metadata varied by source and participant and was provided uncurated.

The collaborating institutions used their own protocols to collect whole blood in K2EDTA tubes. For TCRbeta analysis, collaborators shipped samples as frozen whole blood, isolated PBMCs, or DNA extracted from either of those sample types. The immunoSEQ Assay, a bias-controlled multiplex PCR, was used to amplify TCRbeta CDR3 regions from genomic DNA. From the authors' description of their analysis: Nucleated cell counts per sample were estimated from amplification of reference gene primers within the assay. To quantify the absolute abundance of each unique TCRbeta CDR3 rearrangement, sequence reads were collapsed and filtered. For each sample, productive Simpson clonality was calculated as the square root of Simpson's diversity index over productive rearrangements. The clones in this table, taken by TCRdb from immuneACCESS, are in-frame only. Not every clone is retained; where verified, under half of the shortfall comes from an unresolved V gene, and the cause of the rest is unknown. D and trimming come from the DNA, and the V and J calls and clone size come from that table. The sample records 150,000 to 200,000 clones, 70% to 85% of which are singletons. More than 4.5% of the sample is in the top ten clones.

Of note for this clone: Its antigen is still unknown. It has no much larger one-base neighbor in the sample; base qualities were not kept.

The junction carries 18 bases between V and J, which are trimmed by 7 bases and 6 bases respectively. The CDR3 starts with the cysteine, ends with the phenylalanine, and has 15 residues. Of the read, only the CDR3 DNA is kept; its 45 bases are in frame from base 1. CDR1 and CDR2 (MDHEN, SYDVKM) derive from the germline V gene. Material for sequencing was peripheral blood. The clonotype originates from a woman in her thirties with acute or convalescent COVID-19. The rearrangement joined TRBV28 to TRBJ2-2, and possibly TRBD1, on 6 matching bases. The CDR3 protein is CASNVLQGYAGELFF. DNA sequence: TGTGCCAGCAACGTATTACAGGGATACGCCGGGGAGCTGTTTTTT.